This T cell receptor beta chain is drawn from a study of CXCR3-negative and CXCR3-positive naive CD8 T cells. Points on this clonotype: Its antigen is undetermined.

The CDR3 length is 20 residues. Germline CDR1 and CDR2: MDHEN and SYDVKM. Study results and limitations: CXCR3-positive naive cells carried more hydrophobic TRB CDR3s than CXCR3-negative naive cells did.

Libraries were UMI-labeled 5' RACE TRB cDNA. For each CDR3 protein, TCRdb gives one entry from its re-call of the 5' RACE reads, without DNA. The table for this sample gives over 95,000 distinct CDR3 sequences. The chain is built from TRBV28 and TRBJ2-3; TCRdb indicates TRBD2, and absent DNA this call remains unverified. The receptor comes from a human donor in good health. Some clones in this sample may be carry-over from other donors' samples. Material for sequencing was naive CXCR3+ CD8+ T cells from blood. Subset: CD45RO-CCR7+CD27+CD95- naive CD8+ T cells expressing CXCR3 (TNR3+). The CDR3 sequence: CASSSPGLAGAVVYTDTQYF. The variable domain in full, with the rest retrieved from reference TRBV28 and TRBJ2-3, is DVKVTQSSRYLVKRTGEKVFLECVQDMDHENMFWYRQDPGLGLRLIYFSYDVKMKEKGDIPEGYSVSREKKERFSLILESASTNQTSMYLCASSSPGLAGAVVYTDTQYFGPGTRLTVL.